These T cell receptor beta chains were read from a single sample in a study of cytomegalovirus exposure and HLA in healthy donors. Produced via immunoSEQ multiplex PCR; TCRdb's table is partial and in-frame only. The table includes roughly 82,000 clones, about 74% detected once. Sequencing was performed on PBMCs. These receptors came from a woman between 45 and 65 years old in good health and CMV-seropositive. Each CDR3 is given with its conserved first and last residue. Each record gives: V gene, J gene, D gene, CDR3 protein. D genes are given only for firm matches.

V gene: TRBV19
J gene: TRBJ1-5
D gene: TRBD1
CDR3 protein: CASSSGTGGGQPQHF

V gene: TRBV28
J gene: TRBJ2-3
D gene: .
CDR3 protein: CASRWDTTTDTQYF

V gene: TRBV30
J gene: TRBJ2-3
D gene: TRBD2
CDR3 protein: CAWSPGWRERGDTQYF

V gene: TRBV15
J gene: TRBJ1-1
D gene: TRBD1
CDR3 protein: CATSRTGDRMNTEAFF

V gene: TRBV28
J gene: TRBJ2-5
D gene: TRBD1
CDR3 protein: CASSWGQGPLETQYF

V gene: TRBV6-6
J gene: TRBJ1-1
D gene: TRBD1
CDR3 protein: CAVSQGHTEAFF

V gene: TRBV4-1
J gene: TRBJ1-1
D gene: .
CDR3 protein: CASSQGQLNTEAFF

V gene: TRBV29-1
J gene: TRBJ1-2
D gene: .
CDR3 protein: CSVEARGGHGYTF

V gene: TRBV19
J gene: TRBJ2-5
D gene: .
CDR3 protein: CASSDPGLQETQYF

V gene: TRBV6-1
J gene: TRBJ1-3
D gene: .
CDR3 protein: CASSHTSGNTIYF

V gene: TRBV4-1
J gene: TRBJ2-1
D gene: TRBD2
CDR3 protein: CASSHPGLAGGPNNNEQFF

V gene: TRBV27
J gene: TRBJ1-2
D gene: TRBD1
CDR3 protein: CASSSGRTGHLNYGYTF

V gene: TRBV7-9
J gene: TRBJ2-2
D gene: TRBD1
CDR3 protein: CATGTGVHGELFF

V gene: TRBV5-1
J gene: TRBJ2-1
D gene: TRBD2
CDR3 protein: CASSPVRTSGRYNEQFF

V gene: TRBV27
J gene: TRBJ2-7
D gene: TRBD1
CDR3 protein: CASALGTAAFDEQYF

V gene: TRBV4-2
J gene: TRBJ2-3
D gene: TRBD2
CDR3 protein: CASSQETSGFTDTQYF

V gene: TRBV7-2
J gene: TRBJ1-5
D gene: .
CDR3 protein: CASSPGRVGQPQHF

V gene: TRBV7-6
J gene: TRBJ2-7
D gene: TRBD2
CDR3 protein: CASSKELAGESYEQYF

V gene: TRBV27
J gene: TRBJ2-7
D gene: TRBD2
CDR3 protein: CASSLPSGGVFF

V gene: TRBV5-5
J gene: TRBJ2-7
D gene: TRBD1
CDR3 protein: CASSSSDRGYEQYF

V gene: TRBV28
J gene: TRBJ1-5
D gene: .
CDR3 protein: CASSFWVGSNQPQHF

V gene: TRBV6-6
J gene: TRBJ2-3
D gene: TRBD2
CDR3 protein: CASRLSGRPTDTQYF

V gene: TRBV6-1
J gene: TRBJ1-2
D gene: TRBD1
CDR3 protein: CASFSPGQGDYGYTF

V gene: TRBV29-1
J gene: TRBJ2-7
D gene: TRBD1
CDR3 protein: CSVGTGIYEQYF

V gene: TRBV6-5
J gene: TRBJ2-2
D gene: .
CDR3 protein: CASRNSGANTGELFF

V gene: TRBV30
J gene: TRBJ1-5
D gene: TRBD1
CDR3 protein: CAWSVGTGDQPQHF

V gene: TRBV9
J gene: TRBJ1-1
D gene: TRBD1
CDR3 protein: CASSVGTGGPFEAFF

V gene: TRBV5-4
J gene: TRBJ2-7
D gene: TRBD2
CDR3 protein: CASSGRTSGNYEQYF

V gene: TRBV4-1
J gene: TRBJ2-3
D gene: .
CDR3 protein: CASSLLVSADTQYF

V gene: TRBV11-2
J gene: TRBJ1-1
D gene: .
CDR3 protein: CASSLGQTMNTEAFF

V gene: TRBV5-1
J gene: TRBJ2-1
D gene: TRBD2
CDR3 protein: CASSLVGGGRSEQFF